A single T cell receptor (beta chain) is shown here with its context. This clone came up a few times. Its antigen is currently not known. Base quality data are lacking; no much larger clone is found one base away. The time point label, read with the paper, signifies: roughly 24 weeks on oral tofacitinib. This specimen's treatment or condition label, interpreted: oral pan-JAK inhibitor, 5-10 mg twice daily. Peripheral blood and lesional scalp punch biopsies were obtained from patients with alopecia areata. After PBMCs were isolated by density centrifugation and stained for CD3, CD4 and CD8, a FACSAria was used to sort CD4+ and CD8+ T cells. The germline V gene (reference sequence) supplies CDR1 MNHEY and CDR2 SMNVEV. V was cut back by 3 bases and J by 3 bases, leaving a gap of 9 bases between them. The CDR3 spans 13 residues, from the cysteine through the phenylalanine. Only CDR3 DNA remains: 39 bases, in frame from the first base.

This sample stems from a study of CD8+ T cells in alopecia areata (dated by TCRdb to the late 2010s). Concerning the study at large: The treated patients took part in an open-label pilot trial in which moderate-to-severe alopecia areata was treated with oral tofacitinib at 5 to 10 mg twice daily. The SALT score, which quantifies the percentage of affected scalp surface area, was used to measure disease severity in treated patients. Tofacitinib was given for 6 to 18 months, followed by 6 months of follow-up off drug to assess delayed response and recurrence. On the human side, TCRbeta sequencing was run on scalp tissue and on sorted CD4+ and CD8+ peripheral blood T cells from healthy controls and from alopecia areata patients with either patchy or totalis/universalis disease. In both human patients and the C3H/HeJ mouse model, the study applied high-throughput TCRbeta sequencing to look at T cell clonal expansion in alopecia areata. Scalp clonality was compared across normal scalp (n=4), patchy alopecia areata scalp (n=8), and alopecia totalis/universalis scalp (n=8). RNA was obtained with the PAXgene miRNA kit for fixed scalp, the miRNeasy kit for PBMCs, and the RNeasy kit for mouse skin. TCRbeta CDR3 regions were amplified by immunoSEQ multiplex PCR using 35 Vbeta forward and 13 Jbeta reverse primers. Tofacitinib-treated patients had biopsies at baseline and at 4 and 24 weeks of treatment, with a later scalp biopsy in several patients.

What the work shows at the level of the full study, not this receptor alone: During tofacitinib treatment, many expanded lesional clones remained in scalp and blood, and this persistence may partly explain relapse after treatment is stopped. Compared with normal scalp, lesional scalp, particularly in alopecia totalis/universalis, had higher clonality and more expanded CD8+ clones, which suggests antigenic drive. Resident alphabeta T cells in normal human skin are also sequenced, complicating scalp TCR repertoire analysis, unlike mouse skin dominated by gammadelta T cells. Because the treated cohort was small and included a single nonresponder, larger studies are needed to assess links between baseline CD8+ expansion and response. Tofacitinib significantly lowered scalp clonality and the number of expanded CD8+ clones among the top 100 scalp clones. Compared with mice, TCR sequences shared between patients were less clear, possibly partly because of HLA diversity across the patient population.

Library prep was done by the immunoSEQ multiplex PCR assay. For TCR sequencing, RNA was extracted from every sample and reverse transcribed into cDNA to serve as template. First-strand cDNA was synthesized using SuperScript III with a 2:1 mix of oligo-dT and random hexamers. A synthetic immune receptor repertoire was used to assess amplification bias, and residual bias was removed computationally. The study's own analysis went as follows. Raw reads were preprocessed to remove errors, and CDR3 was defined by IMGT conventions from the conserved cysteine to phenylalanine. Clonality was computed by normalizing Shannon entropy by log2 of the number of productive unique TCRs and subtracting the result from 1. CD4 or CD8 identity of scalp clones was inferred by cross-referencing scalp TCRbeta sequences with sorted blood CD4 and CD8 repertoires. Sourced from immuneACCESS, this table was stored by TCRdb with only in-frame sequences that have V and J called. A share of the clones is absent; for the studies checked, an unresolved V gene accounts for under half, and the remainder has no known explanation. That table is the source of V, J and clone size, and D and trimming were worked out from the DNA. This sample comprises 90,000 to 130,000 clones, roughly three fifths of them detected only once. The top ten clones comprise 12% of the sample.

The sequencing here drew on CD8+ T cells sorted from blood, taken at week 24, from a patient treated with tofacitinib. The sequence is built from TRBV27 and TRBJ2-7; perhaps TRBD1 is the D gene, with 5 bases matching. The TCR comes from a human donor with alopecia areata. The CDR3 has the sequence CASSFGRDYEQYF. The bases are TGTGCCAGCAGTTTCGGCAGGGACTACGAGCAGTACTTC.